This TCR beta chain was sequenced for a study of T cell repertoires in cytomegalovirus infection (dated by TCRdb to between 2018 and 2021). Regarding the research as a whole: Because public TCR beta signatures pointed to carriage of CMV infection together with the matching HLA type, the HLA type of each donor mattered for the analysis.

Results the study describes overall, beyond this receptor: In both this cohort and an independent roughly 400-donor cohort, the cumulative frequency of public TCR beta family members distinguished carriers of CMV infection plus the relevant HLA type. The ex vivo response was dominated by HLA-C-restricted CMV-specific TCR beta clonotypes, which also provided the single most frequent clonotype in two of eight donors.

Trimming takes 3 bases from V and 0 bases from J, and the germline ends sit 12 bases apart. The CDR3 starts with the cysteine, ends with the phenylalanine, and has 15 residues. Left in the record is the CDR3 DNA by itself, 45 bases read in frame from the first base. CDR1 MGHDK and CDR2 SYGVNS were looked up in the germline V gene. TCRdb records Illumina HiSeq 1500 as the sequencer. In-frame beta chains were kept once TCRdb had trimmed the public reads at Q25 with fastp and called clones with MiXCR. CDR3 protein duplicates are merged, each entry listing the most common genes and DNA. Present in this sample are about 680,000 distinct CDR3 sequences, less than 25% of which were seen just once. The biggest ten clones account for roughly 8% of the sample. Concerning this clonotype itself: The target of this receptor is not known. Qualities for individual bases were not recorded, and no much larger clone is one base off.

This TCR was recovered from a human donor in good health (CMV status not recorded). Some clones in this sample may be carry-over from other donors' samples. The rearrangement combines TRBV25-1 with TRBJ2-7; the D element could tentatively be TRBD1 or TRBD2, as 5 bases agree for each. Material for sequencing was CD8+ T cells from PBMCs. The DNA sequence is as follows: TGTGCCAGCAGTGAGAGCTGGGGGAGCTCCTACGAGCAGTACTTC. The resulting protein is CASSESWGSSYEQYF.